These 8 T cell receptor beta chains came from one sample sequenced in a study of cytomegalovirus exposure and HLA in healthy donors. In the PCR, 60 Vbeta and 13 Jbeta primers were used. The assay was immunoSEQ multiplex PCR, and TCRdb's table has in-frame clones only and misses some. The sample comprises 84,000 or so clones, around 77% of which are singletons, and 2.5% to 4% rests with the top ten. Source material: PBMCs. The receptor source for this set is a man aged 50 or older in good health and CMV-seronegative.

The genes are TRBV7-2 and TRBJ1-4, with D possibly TRBD1 on 5 matching bases. CDR3 size: 12 residues. The germline V gene encodes CDR1 SGHTA and CDR2 FQGNSA. Trimming pared 6 bases from V and 8 bases from J, leaving 10 bases between. CDR3: CASSRQIEKLFF. In DNA, the CDR3 is TGTGCCAGCAGTCGACAGATCGAAAAACTGTTTTTT.

This chain connects TRBV28 to TRBJ2-5; maybe TRBD1 (5 bases). This CDR3 has 14 residues. The V gene's germline CDR1 is MDHEN and CDR2 SYDVKM. V shed 7 bases and J shed 4 bases, with 16 bases lying between them. For the CDR3, the DNA is TGTGCCAGCAAACCTAAAGGGGTGGGAGAGACCCAGTACTTC. This encodes CASKPKGVGETQYF.

The chain uses TRBV11-2 and TRBJ1-2; D is unresolved. This CDR3 comprises 12 residues. Trimming cost V 5 bases and J 0 bases, with 4 bases left between them. Germline CDR1 and CDR2: SGHAT and FQNNGV. The CDR3 DNA sequence: TGTGCCAGCAGCGGAGCTAACTATGGCTACACCTTC. The encoded protein is CASSGANYGYTF. Full variable domain (rest looked up from reference TRBV11-2 and TRBJ1-2): EAGVAQSPRYKIIEKRQSVAFWCNPISGHATLYWYQQILGQGPKLLIQFQNNGVVDDSQLPKDRFSAERLKGVDSTLKIQPAKLEDSAVYLCASSGANYGYTFGSGTRLTVV.

The chain has TRBV4-1 and TRBJ1-6, with TRBD1 matching over 9 bases. V lost 4 bases to trimming and J lost 8 bases; unmatched junction nucleotides: 6. From germline, CDR1 is MGHRA and CDR2 YSYEKL. The length of the CDR3 is 15 residues. As DNA, the CDR3 is TGCGCCAGCAGCCCAGGACAGGGGAGTTATTCACCCCTCCACTTT. Its translation: CASSPGQGSYSPLHF.

As concerns this clone: Germline is not matched at one junction end, which may reflect a read error. The gene calls are TRBV7-9 and TRBJ1-1, with D tentatively TRBD1 (5 bases). The V gene's germline CDR1 is SEHNR and CDR2 FQNEAQ (reference sequence). CDR3 length equals 15 residues. The DNA of the CDR3 is TGTTCCAGCAGCCGAAAGACAGAAGGCCTCACTGAAGCTTTCTTT. It encodes CSSSRKTEGLTEAFF.

The chain couples TRBV10-3 to TRBJ2-2, with 8 bases matching TRBD1. This CDR3 has 15 amino acids. CDR1 and CDR2 (germline): ENHRY, SYGVKD. V dropped 6 bases and J dropped 0; count of bases not matched to a gene: 3. The DNA of the CDR3 is TGTGCCATCAGGGGGACAGGAACGAACACCGGGGAGCTGTTTTTT. Amino acids: CAIRGTGTNTGELFF.

The V and J genes are TRBV7-2 and TRBJ1-6; 9 positions match TRBD1. The CDR3 covers 18 residues. Per germline, CDR1 SGHTA and CDR2 FQGNSA. V lost 4 bases and J lost 2; bases outside the gene matches: 9. CDR3 amino acids: CASSSGYRGQAYNSPLHF. DNA of the CDR3: TGTGCCAGCAGCTCAGGATACAGGGGGCAGGCCTATAATTCACCCCTCCACTTT.

V and J are TRBV5-1 and TRBJ2-3, with 7 bases aligning to TRBD2. This CDR3 region has 17 residues. The germline V gene has CDR1 SGHRS and CDR2 YFSETQ. J was trimmed by 1 base and V by 4 bases; bases with no gene match: 12. The CDR3 sequence: CASSAISGAAGTDTQYF. CDR3 coding DNA: TGCGCCAGCAGCGCTATAAGCGGGGCAGCAGGCACAGATACGCAGTATTTT.